This T cell receptor (beta chain) came from a study of T cells in Graves' hyperthyroidism and ophthalmopathy. General study findings and limits: In validation, the model predicted ophthalmopathy. These predictions came a median about 6.5 months before onset. Blood also carried most thyroid clonotypes expanded above 0.001.

Template material for amplifying TCR beta CDR3 regions consisted of RNA transcripts. Primed by the HTBI set, a first-round RT-PCR was run on the TCR CDR3. One entry per CDR3 protein, called by TCRdb with MiXCR from the multiplex PCR reads. The table has approximately 400,000 distinct CDR3 sequences, 13% to 15% seen once. Every diagnosis used clinical symptoms, serum thyroxine and TRAb, thyroid ultrasound and orbital computed tomography. Per the germline V gene, CDR1 is MDHEN and CDR2 is SYDVKM. This CDR3 region has 14 residues. With 3 bases removed from V and 5 bases from J, the gap between germline ends came to 10 bases. Details on this clonotype: What it binds is not known.

This receptor was identified in a woman in her 30s with Graves' ophthalmopathy. Specimen: blood. This rearrangement joins TRBV28 to TRBJ2-2; D is possibly TRBD2 (6 bases). In DNA, the CDR3 is TGTGCCAGCAGTTTTGGAGGGGTAACCGGGGAGCTGTTTTTT. Translating it yields CASSFGGVTGELFF.